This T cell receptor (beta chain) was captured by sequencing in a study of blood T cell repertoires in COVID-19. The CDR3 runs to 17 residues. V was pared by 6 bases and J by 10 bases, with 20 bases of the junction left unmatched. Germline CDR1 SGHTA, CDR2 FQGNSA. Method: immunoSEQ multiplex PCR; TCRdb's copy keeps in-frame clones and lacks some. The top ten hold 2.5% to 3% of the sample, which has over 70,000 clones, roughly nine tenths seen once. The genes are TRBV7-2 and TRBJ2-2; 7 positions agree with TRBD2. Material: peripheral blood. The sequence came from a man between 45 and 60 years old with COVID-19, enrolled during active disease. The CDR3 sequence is CASSPRGVRAGGEELFF. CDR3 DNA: TGTGCCAGCAGTCCCCGGGGGGTAAGGGCGGGCGGCGAGGAGCTGTTTTTT.